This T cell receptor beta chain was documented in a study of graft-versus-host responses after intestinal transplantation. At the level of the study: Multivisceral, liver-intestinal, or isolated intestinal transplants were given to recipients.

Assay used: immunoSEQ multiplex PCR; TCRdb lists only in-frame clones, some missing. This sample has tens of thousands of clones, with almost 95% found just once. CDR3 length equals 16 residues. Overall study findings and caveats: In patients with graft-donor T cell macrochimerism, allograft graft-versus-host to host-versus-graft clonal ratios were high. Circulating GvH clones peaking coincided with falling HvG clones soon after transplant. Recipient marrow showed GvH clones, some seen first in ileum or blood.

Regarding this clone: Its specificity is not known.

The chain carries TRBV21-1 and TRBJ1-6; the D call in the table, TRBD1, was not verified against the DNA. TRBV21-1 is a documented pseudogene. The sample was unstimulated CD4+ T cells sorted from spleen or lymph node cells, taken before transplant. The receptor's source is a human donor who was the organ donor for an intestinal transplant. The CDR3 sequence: CASSKGQGARGSPLHF. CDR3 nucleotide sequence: TGTGCCAGCAGCAAAGGTCAGGGGGCGCGGGGTTCACCCCTCCACTTT.